This passage covers 25 T cell receptor beta chains from one sample sequenced in a study of cytomegalovirus exposure and HLA in healthy donors. PCR amplification relied on 60 Vbeta primers (plus 13 Jbeta primers). Profiling relied on immunoSEQ multiplex PCR, and the TCRdb table lists in-frame clones only, not all of them. The sample carries fewer than 85,000 clones, roughly 72% recorded once. The sequencing sample was made of PBMCs. The source is a woman aged 40 to 50 in good health and CMV-seropositive.

By frequency in the sample, this clone is medium-sized. J is TRBJ2-7 and V is TRBV27; TRBD1 matches at 7 bases. The germline CDR1 and CDR2 sequences are MNHEY and SMNVEV (reference sequence). Trimming at V came to 5 bases and at J to 0 bases, leaving 4 bases not matched to a gene. The CDR3 has 14 residues. This CDR3 is CASSPGQVSYEQYF. In nucleotides, the CDR3 is TGTGCCAGCAGTCCCGGACAGGTCTCCTACGAGCAGTACTTC.

The chain employs TRBV30 and TRBJ2-5; TRBD2 matches at 11 bases. The CDR3 loop spans 16 amino acids. The V and J ends lost 3 bases and 1 base, in that order; junction bases with no gene match: 7. The germline gives CDR1 GTSNPN, CDR2 SVGIG (reference sequence). CDR3 residues: CAWRGRLAGLQETQYF. As DNA, the CDR3 is TGTGCCTGGAGAGGCCGACTAGCGGGACTCCAAGAGACCCAGTACTTC.

In this sample, this clone turned up a few times. The chain employs TRBV5-6 and TRBJ1-1; D unclear. This CDR3 comprises 14 residues. V was clipped by 6 bases and J by 0 bases, with 12 bases between them. Germline V gene data show CDR1 as SGHDT and CDR2 as YYEEEE. CDR3: CASTRGLLNTEAFF. The CDR3 coding sequence is TGTGCCAGCACCCGCGGACTCCTGAACACTGAAGCTTTCTTT.

V is TRBV10-1 and J is TRBJ2-1; D may be TRBD1 (6 bases). Germline CDR1 WNHNN, CDR2 SYGVQD (reference sequence). V lost 8 bases and J 14 bases, leaving 13 bases between the germline ends. CDR3 length equals 10 residues. The CDR3 protein is CASPGTIKFF. The CDR3 DNA follows: TGCGCCAGCCCTGGGACAATAAAGTTCTTC.

This chain joins TRBV30 and TRBJ1-5; weak D call: TRBD1 (5 bases). V shed 0 bases and J shed 5 bases, with 8 bases lying between them. Germline V CDR1 and CDR2: GTSNPN, SVGIG (reference sequence). The CDR3 runs to 13 residues. CDR3 loop: CAWSVRGDQPQHF. CDR3 in DNA: TGTGCCTGGAGTGTACGGGGGGATCAGCCCCAGCATTTT.

This chain links TRBV27 with TRBJ1-2; D unresolved. Germline-derived CDR1 and CDR2 are MNHEY and SMNVEV (reference sequence). This CDR3 has 13 residues. Trimming removed 0 bases at V and 4 bases at J, with 6 bases between. The CDR3 DNA sequence: TGTGCCAGCAGTTTATCCGGACTCTATGGCTACACCTTC. This sequence encodes CASSLSGLYGYTF.

V is TRBV9 and J is TRBJ1-6; D might be TRBD1 (5 bases). V was clipped by 0 bases and J by 7 bases, with 11 bases between them. From germline, CDR1 is SGDLS and CDR2 YYNGEE. This CDR3 is built from 15 residues. CDR3 bases: TGTGCCAGCAGCGTAGCAGGGAAAATGAATTCACCCCTCCACTTT. Its protein product is CASSVAGKMNSPLHF.

This chain uses TRBV29-1 with TRBJ2-5; the D is unclear. This CDR3 has 15 residues. V was cut by 2 bases and J by 0 bases, with 13 bases left in between. The germline CDR1 and CDR2 sequences are SQVTM and ANQGSEA. The CDR3 reads CSVEQNGAYQETQYF. The CDR3 DNA follows: TGCAGCGTTGAACAAAATGGAGCATACCAAGAGACCCAGTACTTC.

The chain has TRBV5-1 and TRBJ2-3; possibly TRBD2 for D (6 bases). V gave up 5 bases and J gave up 6 bases, with 10 bases separating them. Per the germline V gene, CDR1 is SGHRS and CDR2 is YFSETQ. The CDR3 contains 12 residues. CDR3 bases: TGCGCCAGCAGGACGGAGGGGGATACGCAGTATTTT. As protein: CASRTEGDTQYF. The variable domain in full, with the rest retrieved from reference TRBV5-1 and TRBJ2-3, is KAGVTQTPRYLIKTRGQQVTLSCSPISGHRSVSWYQQTPGQGLQFLFEYFSETQRNKGNFPGRFSGRQFSNSRSEMNVSTLELGDSALYLCASRTEGDTQYFGPGTRLTVL.

V and J are TRBV6-1 and TRBJ2-1; 9 bases align to TRBD1. Germline CDR1 reads MNHNS; CDR2 reads SASEGT. V was pared by 3 bases and J by 2 bases, with 2 bases of the junction left unmatched. CDR3 length: 15 residues. Here the CDR3 reads CASSDRQGAYNEQFF. The CDR3 DNA is TGTGCCAGCAGTGATCGACAGGGGGCCTACAATGAGCAGTTCTTC.

The chain combines TRBV25-1 with TRBJ1-3; 8 bases fit TRBD1. The CDR3 extends over 14 amino acids. Looked up from germline, CDR1 is MGHDK and CDR2 is SYGVNS. After removal of 6 bases from V and 2 bases from J, the junction contained 3 bases not matched to a gene. DNA for the CDR3: TGTGCCAGCAGCAGGACAGGGACTGGAAACACCATATATTTT. Protein sequence: CASSRTGTGNTIYF.

This sequence joins TRBV5-1 and TRBJ1-1; D is perhaps TRBD1 (6 bases). Between the trimmed V and J ends, which lost 2 bases and 6 bases, there was a span of 11 bases. Germline V gives CDR1 SGHRS, CDR2 YFSETQ. CDR3 length equals 13 residues. Written as DNA, the CDR3 is TGCGCCAGCAGCTTTGGGTCAGGGGCTGAAGCTTTCTTT. It encodes CASSFGSGAEAFF.

This chain uses TRBV4-3 with TRBJ1-4, with a weak D call TRBD1 (5 bases). CDR3 length equals 14 residues. V was pared by 1 base and J by 8 bases, with 11 bases between. Germline V CDR1 and CDR2: LGHNA, YSLEER. As DNA, the CDR3 is TGCGCCAGCAGCCAAGGGCAGGGAAGGGAAAAACTGTTTTTT. Amino acids: CASSQGQGREKLFF.

This clone appeared a few times. CDR3 amino acids: CASSQGPGTGNTIYF. The CDR3 DNA follows: TGCGCCAGCAGCCAAGGGCCAGGGACTGGAAACACCATATATTTT. J is TRBJ1-3 and V is TRBV4-1; weak D call: TRBD1 (5 bases). This CDR3 region has 15 residues. Trimming pared 1 base from V and 2 bases from J, leaving 9 bases between. Germline-derived CDR1 and CDR2 are MGHRA and YSYEKL.

The chain recombines TRBV30 with TRBJ2-3; D is perhaps TRBD2 (5 bases). With 2 bases removed from V and 0 bases from J, the gap between germline ends came to 12 bases. CDR3 length equals 15 residues. The germline gives CDR1 GTSNPN, CDR2 SVGIG (reference sequence). CDR3 DNA: TGTGCCTGGAGTACGGGATTAACAAGCACAGATACGCAGTATTTT. Protein product: CAWSTGLTSTDTQYF.

The V and J genes are TRBV2 and TRBJ1-1; 9 bases map to TRBD1. V lost 3 bases to trimming and J lost 1 base; unmatched junction nucleotides: 6. Germline values: CDR1 SNHLY, CDR2 FYNNEI. The CDR3 covers 16 residues. CDR3 loop: CASSEGWTGENTEAFF. CDR3 DNA sequence: TGTGCCAGCAGTGAGGGATGGACAGGGGAGAACACTGAAGCTTTCTTT.

The rearrangement uses TRBV15 and TRBJ2-1; 9 bases are shared with TRBD2. V lost 0 bases and J lost 6; bases outside the gene matches: 6. CDR3 size: 16 residues. Germline V CDR1 and CDR2: LNHNV, YYDKDF (reference sequence). The CDR3 sequence is CATSREQSGGINEQFF. CDR3 nucleotides: TGTGCCACCAGCAGAGAACAGAGCGGGGGGATCAATGAGCAGTTCTTC.

To note about this clone: Additional DNA sequences in this sample encode the identical CDR3. The chain links TRBV6-1 to TRBJ1-5; 7 bases match TRBD1. Germline V CDR1 and CDR2: MNHNS, SASEGT. V lost 4 bases and J lost 0; bases outside the gene matches: 0. This CDR3 has 14 amino acids. CDR3 loop: CASSGQGSNQPQHF. The CDR3 region has the DNA TGTGCCAGCAGTGGACAGGGTAGCAATCAGCCCCAGCATTTT.

This clone was detected only once. V gene TRBV28 combines with J gene TRBJ1-1; TRBD1 matches at 12 bases. The V segment lost 6 bases and the J segment 5 bases; nucleotides outside the gene matches: 10. The CDR3 is made up of 16 amino acids. Germline V gives CDR1 MDHEN, CDR2 SYDVKM. This CDR3 reads CASRSGTGGARTEAFF. In DNA form, the CDR3 reads TGTGCCAGCAGATCCGGGACAGGGGGCGCGAGGACTGAAGCTTTCTTT.

The chain carries TRBV29-1 and TRBJ2-5, with TRBD1 matching 7 bases. Per the germline V gene, CDR1 is SQVTM and CDR2 is ANQGSEA. There are 14 residues in the CDR3. The V segment lost 4 bases and the J segment 1 base; nucleotides outside the gene matches: 6. The chain's CDR3 is CSVGGGIGQETQYF. Here the CDR3 DNA reads TGCAGCGTTGGAGGGGGCATTGGCCAAGAGACCCAGTACTTC. The whole variable domain, filled in from reference TRBV29-1 and TRBJ2-5, reads SAVISQKPSRDICQRGTSLTIQCQVDSQVTMMFWYRQQPGQSLTLIATANQGSEATYESGFVIDKFPISRPNLTFSTLTVSNMSPEDSSIYLCSVGGGIGQETQYFGPGTRLLVL.

The chain joins TRBV10-1 to TRBJ1-1, with a possible D match to TRBD1 (5 bases). Looked up from germline, CDR1 is WNHNN and CDR2 is SYGVQD (reference sequence). The CDR3 spans 13 residues. V was cut by 4 bases and J by 8 bases, with 14 bases left in between. CDR3 in DNA: TGCGCCAGCAGTGCCGGGGGGGGTGCAGAAGCTTTCTTT. It encodes CASSAGGGAEAFF.

The sample holds a few counts of this clone. This chain links TRBV7-9 with TRBJ2-3, with D perhaps matching TRBD2 (5 bases). The germline gives CDR1 SEHNR, CDR2 FQNEAQ (reference sequence). V lost 5 bases, J lost 4 bases, and 10 bases lay in between. The CDR3 consists of 13 residues. The CDR3 DNA reads as TGTGCCAGCAGCCCTAGAGGGCCAGATACGCAGTATTTT. It yields the protein CASSPRGPDTQYF.

This clone was seen a handful of times. This rearrangement joins TRBV6-6 to TRBJ2-6, with 7 bases fitting TRBD1. With 5 bases clipped from V and 4 bases from J, the junction kept 2 bases outside the gene matches. Germline V gene lookup returns CDR1 MNHNY and CDR2 SVGAGI (reference sequence). The CDR3 totals 14 residues. CDR3: CASSTGDGANVLTF. The CDR3, as DNA: TGTGCCAGCAGTACAGGGGACGGGGCCAACGTCCTGACTTTC.

This chain joins TRBV7-9 and TRBJ2-3, with D tentatively TRBD1 (6 bases). CDR3 length: 16 amino acids. Trimming stripped 5 bases from V and 2 bases from J, with 17 bases between. Germline V gives CDR1 SEHNR, CDR2 FQNEAQ (reference sequence). The CDR3 nucleotides read TGTGCCAGCAGCGCAGGACCCTCAGGGGCCACAGATACGCAGTATTTT. Its protein product is CASSAGPSGATDTQYF. The full variable domain, with the rest looked up from reference TRBV7-9 and TRBJ2-3, is DTGVSQNPRHKITKRGQNVTFRCDPISEHNRLYWYRQTLGQGPEFLTYFQNEAQLEKSRLLSDRFSAERPKGSFSTLEIQRTEQGDSAMYLCASSAGPSGATDTQYFGPGTRLTVL.

This clone came up once. The chain joins TRBV5-6 to TRBJ2-2, with D perhaps matching TRBD2 (6 bases). Germline lookup yields CDR1 SGHDT and CDR2 YYEEEE. Trimming left V 4 bases short and J 5 bases short, with 9 bases between. The CDR3 is 13 residues long. CDR3 protein: CASSPGTTGELFF. CDR3 DNA sequence: TGTGCCAGCAGCCCCGGGACTACCGGGGAGCTGTTTTTT.